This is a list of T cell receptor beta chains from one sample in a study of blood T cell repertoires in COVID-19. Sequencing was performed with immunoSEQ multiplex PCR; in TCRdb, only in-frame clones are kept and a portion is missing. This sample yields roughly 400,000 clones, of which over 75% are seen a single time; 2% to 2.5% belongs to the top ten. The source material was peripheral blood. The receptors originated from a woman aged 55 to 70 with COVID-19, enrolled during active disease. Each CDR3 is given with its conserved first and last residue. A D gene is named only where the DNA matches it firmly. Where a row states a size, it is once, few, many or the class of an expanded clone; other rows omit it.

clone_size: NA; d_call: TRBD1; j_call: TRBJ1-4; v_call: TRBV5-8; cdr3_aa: CASRRGQGGTEKLFF; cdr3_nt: TGTGCCAGCAGGCGCGGACAGGGGGGAACGGAAAAACTGTTTTTT
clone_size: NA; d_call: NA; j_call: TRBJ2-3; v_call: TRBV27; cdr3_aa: CASSSARSESSDTQYF; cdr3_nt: TGTGCCAGCAGTTCCGCCCGGTCCGAGTCGTCGGATACGCAGTATTTT
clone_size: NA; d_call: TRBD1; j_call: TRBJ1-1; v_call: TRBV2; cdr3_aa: CASSYRTGGGRAEAFF; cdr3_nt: TGTGCCAGCAGCTACAGGACAGGGGGCGGGAGGGCTGAAGCTTTCTTT
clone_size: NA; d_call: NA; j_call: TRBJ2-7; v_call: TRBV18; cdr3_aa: CASSPGRAYEQYF; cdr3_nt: TGTGCCAGCTCACCAGGCCGGGCCTACGAGCAGTACTTC
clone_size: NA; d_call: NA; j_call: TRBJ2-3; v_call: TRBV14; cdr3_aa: CASSQEGLGQDTQYF; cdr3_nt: TGTGCCAGCAGCCAAGAGGGGCTGGGGCAAGATACGCAGTATTTT
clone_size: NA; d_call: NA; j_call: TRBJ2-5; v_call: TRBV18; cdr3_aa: CASRRGADDKTQYF; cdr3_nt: TGTGCCAGCCGCCGGGGGGCGGATGATAAGACCCAGTACTTC
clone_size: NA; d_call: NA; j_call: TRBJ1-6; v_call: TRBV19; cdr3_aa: CASIATWNSPLHF; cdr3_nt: TGTGCCAGTATTGCGACTTGGAATTCACCCCTCCACTTT
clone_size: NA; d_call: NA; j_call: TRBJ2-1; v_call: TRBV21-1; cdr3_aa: CASSNRASGGAYNEQFF; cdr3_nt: TGTGCCAGCAGCAATCGGGCTAGCGGGGGGGCCTACAATGAGCAGTTCTTC
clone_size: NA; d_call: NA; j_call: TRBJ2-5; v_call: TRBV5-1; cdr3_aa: CASSRLGGSETQYF; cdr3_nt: TGCGCCAGCAGTCGTTTAGGTGGGAGTGAGACCCAGTACTTC
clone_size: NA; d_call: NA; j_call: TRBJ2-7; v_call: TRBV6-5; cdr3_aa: CASSYGASTLYEQYF; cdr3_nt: TGTGCCAGCAGTTACGGGGCTTCAACCCTCTACGAGCAGTACTTC
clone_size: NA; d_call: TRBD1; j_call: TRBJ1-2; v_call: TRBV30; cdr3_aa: CAWSPGGGANGYTF; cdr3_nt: TGTGCCTGGTCCCCGGGAGGGGGCGCTAATGGCTACACCTTC
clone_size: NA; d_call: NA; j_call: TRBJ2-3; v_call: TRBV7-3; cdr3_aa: CASSLGTPTDTQYF; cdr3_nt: TGTGCCAGCAGCTTAGGGACACCCACAGATACGCAGTATTTT
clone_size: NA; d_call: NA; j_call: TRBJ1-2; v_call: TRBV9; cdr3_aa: CASRLDRPPYGYTF; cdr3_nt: TGTGCCAGCAGATTAGACAGACCTCCTTATGGCTACACCTTC
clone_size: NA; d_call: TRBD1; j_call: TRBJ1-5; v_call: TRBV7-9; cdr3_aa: CASSPSGQGNQPQHF; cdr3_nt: TGTGCCAGCAGCCCCTCCGGACAGGGCAATCAGCCCCAGCATTTT
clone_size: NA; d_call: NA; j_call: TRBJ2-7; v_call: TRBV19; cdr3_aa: CASSVQGYEQYF; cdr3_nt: TGTGCCAGTAGTGTACAGGGTTACGAGCAGTACTTC
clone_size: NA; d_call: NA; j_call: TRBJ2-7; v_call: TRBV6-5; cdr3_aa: CASSYWVQGHEQYF; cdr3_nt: TGTGCCAGCAGTTACTGGGTACAGGGCCACGAGCAGTACTTC
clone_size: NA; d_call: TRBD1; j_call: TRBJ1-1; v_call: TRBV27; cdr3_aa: CASSFRAGGSHTEAFF; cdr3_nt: TGTGCCAGCAGTTTTAGGGCAGGGGGATCCCACACTGAAGCTTTCTTT
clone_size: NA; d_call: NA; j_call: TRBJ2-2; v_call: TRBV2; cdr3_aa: CASSVLANGELFF; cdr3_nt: TGTGCCAGCAGTGTCTTAGCGAACGGGGAGCTGTTTTTT
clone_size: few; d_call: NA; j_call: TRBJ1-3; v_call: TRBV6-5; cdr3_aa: CASQDSGNTIYF; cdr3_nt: TGTGCCAGCCAGGATTCTGGAAACACCATATATTTT
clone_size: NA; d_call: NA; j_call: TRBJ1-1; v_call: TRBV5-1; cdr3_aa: CASSLLQGTTEAFF; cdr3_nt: TGCGCCAGCAGCTTGCTCCAGGGTACCACTGAAGCTTTCTTT
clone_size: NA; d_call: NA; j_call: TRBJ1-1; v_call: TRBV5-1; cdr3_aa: CASSLEGEGTEAFF; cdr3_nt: TGCGCCAGCAGCTTGGAGGGGGAGGGCACTGAAGCTTTCTTT
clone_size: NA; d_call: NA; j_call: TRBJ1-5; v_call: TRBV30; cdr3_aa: CAWSVEYWQGNNQPQHF; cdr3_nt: TGTGCCTGGAGTGTAGAGTATTGGCAGGGGAATAATCAGCCCCAGCATTTT
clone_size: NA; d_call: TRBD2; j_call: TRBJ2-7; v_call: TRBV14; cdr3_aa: CASSQILAGGSYEQYF; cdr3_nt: TGTGCCAGCAGCCAAATCCTAGCGGGGGGTTCCTACGAGCAGTACTTC
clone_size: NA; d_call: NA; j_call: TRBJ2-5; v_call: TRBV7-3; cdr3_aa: CASSPGASGVETQYF; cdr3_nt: TGTGCCAGCAGCCCAGGGGCTAGCGGTGTGGAGACCCAGTACTTC
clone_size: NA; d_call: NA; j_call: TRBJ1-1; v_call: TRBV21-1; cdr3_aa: CASSKEVQGVHQFPEAFF; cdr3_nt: TGTGCCAGCAGCAAAGAGGTCCAGGGGGTTCATCAGTTCCCTGAAGCTTTCTTT
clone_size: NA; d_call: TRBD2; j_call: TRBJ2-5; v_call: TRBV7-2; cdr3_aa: CASSLGTSGGRGETQYF; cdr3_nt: TGTGCCAGCAGCTTAGGGACTAGCGGGGGCCGGGGGGAGACCCAGTACTTC
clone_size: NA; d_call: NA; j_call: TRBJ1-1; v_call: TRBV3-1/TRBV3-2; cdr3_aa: CASSQVGGTEAFF; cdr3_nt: TGTGCCAGCAGCCAAGTGGGAGGCACTGAAGCTTTCTTT
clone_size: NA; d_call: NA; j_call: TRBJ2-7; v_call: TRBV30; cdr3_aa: CAWSRQTSYEQYF; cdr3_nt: TGTGCCTGGAGCCGACAGACCTCCTACGAGCAGTACTTC
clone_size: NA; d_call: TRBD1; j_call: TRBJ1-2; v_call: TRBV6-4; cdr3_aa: CASRGQGAFGYTF; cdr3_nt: TGTGCCAGCAGGGGACAGGGGGCGTTCGGCTACACCTTC
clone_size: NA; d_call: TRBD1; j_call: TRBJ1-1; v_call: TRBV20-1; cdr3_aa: CSASAPGQGVTEAFF; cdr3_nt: TGCAGTGCTAGTGCTCCGGGACAGGGAGTAACTGAAGCTTTCTTT
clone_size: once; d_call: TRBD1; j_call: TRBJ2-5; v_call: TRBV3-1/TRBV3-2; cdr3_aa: CASSQDLGTGQTQYF; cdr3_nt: TGTGCCAGCAGCCAAGATTTAGGGACAGGTCAGACCCAGTACTTC
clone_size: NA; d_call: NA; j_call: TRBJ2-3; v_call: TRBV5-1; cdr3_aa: CASSLPQRNTDTQYF; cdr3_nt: TGCGCCAGCAGCTTGCCTCAGCGGAACACAGATACGCAGTATTTT
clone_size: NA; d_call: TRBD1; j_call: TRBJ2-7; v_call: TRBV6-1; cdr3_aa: CASSETGYSYEQYF; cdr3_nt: TGTGCCAGCAGTGAGACAGGGTACTCCTACGAGCAGTACTTC
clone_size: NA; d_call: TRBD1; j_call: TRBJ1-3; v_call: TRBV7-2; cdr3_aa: CASSLYRGSGNTIYF; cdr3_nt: TGTGCCAGCAGCTTATACAGGGGGAGTGGAAACACCATATATTTT
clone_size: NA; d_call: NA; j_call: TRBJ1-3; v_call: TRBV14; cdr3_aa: CASSQDQVPFNIGNTIYF; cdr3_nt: TGTGCCAGCAGCCAAGATCAGGTCCCCTTCAACATTGGAAACACCATATATTTT
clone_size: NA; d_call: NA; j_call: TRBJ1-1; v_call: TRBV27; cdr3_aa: CASRYSLQGEAFF; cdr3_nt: TGTGCCAGCAGATACAGCCTGCAAGGAGAAGCTTTCTTT
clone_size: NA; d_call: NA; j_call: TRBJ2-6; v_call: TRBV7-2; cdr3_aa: CASSLGGAGANVLTF; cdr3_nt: TGTGCCAGCAGCTTAGGGGGCGCTGGGGCCAACGTCCTGACTTTC
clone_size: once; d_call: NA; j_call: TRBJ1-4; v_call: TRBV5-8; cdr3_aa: CASSLWYGPRAGEKLFF; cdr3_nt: TGTGCCAGCAGCTTGTGGTATGGCCCCAGAGCGGGTGAAAAACTGTTTTTT
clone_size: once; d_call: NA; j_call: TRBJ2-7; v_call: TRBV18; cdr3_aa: CASSPDRFYEQYF; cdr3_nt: TGTGCCAGCTCACCAGACAGATTCTACGAGCAGTACTTC
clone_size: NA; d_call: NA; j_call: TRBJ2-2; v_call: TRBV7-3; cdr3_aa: CASSRGTANTGELFF; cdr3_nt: TGTGCCAGCAGCCGCGGGACAGCTAACACCGGGGAGCTGTTTTTT
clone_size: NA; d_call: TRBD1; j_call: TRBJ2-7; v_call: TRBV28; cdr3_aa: CASSTTGGGERQYF; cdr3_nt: TGTGCCAGCAGTACGACAGGGGGAGGGGAAAGGCAGTACTTC
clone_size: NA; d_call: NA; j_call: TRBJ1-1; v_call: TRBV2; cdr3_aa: CASRVTGMNTEAFF; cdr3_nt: TGTGCCAGCAGGGTTACAGGAATGAACACTGAAGCTTTCTTT
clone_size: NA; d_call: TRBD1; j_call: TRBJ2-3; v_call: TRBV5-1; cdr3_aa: CASSVRTGDTDTQYF; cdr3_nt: TGCGCCAGCAGCGTGAGGACAGGGGATACAGATACGCAGTATTTT
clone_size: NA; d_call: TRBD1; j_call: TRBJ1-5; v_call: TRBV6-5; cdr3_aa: CASSRGTAGQPQHF; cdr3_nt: TGTGCCAGCAGCCGAGGGACAGCAGGTCAGCCCCAGCATTTT
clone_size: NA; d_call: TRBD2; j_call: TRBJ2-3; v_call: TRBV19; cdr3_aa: CASSIFRGRLAATDTQYF; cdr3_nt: TGTGCCAGTAGTATATTTAGAGGGAGACTAGCGGCCACAGATACGCAGTATTTT
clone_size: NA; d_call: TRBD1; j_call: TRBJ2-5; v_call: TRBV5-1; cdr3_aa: CASSSGTGDLETQYF; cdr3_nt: TGCGCCAGCAGCTCCGGGACAGGGGATCTAGAGACCCAGTACTTC
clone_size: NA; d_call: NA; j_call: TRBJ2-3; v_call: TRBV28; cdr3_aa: CASSFWGSSTDTQYF; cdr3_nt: TGTGCCAGCAGTTTCTGGGGCTCTAGCACAGATACGCAGTATTTT
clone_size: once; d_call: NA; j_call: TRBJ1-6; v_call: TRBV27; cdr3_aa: CASSFQGQLTPLHF; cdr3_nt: TGTGCCAGCAGTTTCCAAGGACAACTAACACCCCTCCACTTT
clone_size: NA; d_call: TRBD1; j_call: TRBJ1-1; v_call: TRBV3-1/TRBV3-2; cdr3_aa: CASSHSGGREAFF; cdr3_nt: TGTGCCAGCAGCCACTCAGGGGGCCGTGAAGCTTTCTTT
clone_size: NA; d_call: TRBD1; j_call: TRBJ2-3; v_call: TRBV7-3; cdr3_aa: CASSQTGDPDTQYF; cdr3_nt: TGTGCCAGCAGCCAGACAGGGGATCCAGATACGCAGTATTTT
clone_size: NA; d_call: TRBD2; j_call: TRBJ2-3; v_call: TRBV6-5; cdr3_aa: CASSKSGGRTDTQYF; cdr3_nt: TGTGCCAGCAGTAAAAGCGGGGGGCGCACAGATACGCAGTATTTT
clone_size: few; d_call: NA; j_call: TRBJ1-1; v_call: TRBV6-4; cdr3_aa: CASRRRPQEDTEAFF; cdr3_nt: TGTGCCAGCAGGCGACGACCCCAGGAGGACACTGAAGCTTTCTTT